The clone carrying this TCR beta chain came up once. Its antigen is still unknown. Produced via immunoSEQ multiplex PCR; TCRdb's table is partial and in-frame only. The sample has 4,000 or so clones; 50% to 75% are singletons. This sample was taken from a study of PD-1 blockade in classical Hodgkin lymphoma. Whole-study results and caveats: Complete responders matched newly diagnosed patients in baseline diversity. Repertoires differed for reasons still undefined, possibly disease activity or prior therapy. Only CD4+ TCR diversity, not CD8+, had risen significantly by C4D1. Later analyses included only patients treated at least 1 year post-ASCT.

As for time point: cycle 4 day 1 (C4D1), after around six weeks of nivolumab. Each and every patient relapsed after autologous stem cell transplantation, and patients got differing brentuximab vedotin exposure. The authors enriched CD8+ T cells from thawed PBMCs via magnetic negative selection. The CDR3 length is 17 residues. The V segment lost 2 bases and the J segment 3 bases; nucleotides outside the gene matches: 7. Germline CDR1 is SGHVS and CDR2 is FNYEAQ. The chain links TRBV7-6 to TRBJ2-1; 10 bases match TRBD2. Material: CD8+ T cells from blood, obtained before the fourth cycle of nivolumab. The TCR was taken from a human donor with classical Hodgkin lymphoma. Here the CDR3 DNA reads TGTGCCAGCAGCTTAAGATCTAGCGGGGGATTCTACAATGAGCAGTTCTTC. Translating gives CASSLRSSGGFYNEQFF.